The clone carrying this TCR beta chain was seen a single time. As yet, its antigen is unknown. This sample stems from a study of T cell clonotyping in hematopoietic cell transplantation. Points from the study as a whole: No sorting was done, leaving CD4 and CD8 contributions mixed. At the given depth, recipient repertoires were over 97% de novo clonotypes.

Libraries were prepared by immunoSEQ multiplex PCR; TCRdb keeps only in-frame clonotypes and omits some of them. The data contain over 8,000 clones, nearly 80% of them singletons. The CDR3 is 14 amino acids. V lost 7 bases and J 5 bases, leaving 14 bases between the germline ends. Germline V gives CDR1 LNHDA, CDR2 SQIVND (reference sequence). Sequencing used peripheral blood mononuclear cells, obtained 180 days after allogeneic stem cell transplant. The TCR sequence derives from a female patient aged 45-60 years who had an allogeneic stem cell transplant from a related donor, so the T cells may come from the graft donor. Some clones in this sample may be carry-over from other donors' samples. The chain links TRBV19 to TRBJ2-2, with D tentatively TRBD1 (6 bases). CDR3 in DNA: TGTGCCAGTAACCCGGACAGAACAACCGGGGAGCTGTTTTTT. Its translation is CASNPDRTTGELFF.